The clone carrying this T cell receptor beta chain has just a few counts. This entry belongs to a study of T cells in Graves' hyperthyroidism and ophthalmopathy. Template material for amplifying TCR beta CDR3 regions consisted of RNA transcripts. The primer set for the first-round RT-PCR of the TCR CDR3 was HTBI. TCRdb ran MiXCR on the multiplex PCR reads and lists one entry per CDR3 protein. The table has about 640,000 distinct CDR3 sequences, 20% seen once. Germline-derived CDR1 and CDR2 are SGHTA and FQGNSA. V lost 1 base and J 7 bases, leaving 7 bases between the germline ends. This CDR3 contains 13 residues.

The sequenced material came from blood. This clonotype originated in a man aged 25-40 years with Graves' ophthalmopathy. The chain carries TRBV7-2 and TRBJ2-2; D not certain. CDR3 amino acids: CASSLDGRGELFF. In nucleotides, the CDR3 is TGTGCCAGCAGCTTAGATGGCCGCGGGGAGCTGTTTTTT.